Listed below are T cell receptor beta chains from one sample, sequenced in a study of T cell changes during pregnancy in multiple sclerosis. TCRdb keeps only in-frame clones here, not all; method: immunoSEQ multiplex PCR. The sample yields approximately 90,000 clones, about 92% seen once. This sample comprised peripheral blood, obtained after pregnancy. Every receptor here comes from a female donor with multiple sclerosis, enrolled in a pregnancy study. Both conserved end residues are part of each CDR3. The D gene is left open where the match is weak. Clone sizes are given selectively: once, few, many, or a class where the clone is expanded.

>-|TRBV7-9|TRBD2|TRBJ2-1
CASSPPLSGRGEQFF
TGTGCCAGCAGCCCGCCCCTAAGCGGGAGAGGAGAGCAGTTCTTC
>-|TRBV6-5|TRBD2|TRBJ2-1
CASSLGTSAGNEQFF
TGTGCCAGCAGCCTGGGGACTAGCGCGGGGAATGAGCAGTTCTTC
>few|TRBV7-8|-|TRBJ2-4
CASSLDSLAKNIQYF
TGTGCCAGCAGCTTGGACAGTCTAGCCAAAAACATTCAGTACTTC
>once|TRBV4-3|-|TRBJ1-2
CASSQGSGGANYGYTF
TGCGCCAGCAGCCAAGGATCGGGGGGGGCCAACTATGGCTACACCTTC
>-|TRBV7-9|-|TRBJ2-5
CASSWGLGLETQYF
TGTGCCAGCAGCTGGGGGCTAGGGTTGGAGACCCAGTACTTC
>-|TRBV6-1|TRBD1|TRBJ2-3
CASSEPGQGADTQYF
TGTGCCAGCAGTGAACCGGGACAGGGGGCAGATACGCAGTATTTT
>-|TRBV7-7|-|TRBJ1-2
CASSLGKWEEDYGYTF
TGTGCCAGCAGCTTAGGCAAATGGGAGGAGGACTATGGCTACACCTTC
>-|TRBV27|-|TRBJ1-2
CASSLGQTHGYTF
TGTGCCAGCAGTTTAGGACAGACCCATGGCTACACCTTC
>once|TRBV7-2|TRBD1|TRBJ2-7
CASSRTGRGEQYF
TGTGCCAGCAGCCGGACAGGGAGAGGCGAGCAGTACTTC
>-|TRBV5-1|TRBD1|TRBJ2-5
CASSSMGTDQETQYF
TGCGCCAGCAGCTCGATGGGGACAGACCAAGAGACCCAGTACTTC
>-|TRBV5-1|-|TRBJ2-6
CASSLGHPLGANVLTF
TGCGCCAGCAGCTTGGGACACCCGCTCGGGGCCAACGTCCTGACTTTC
>-|TRBV18|TRBD1|TRBJ1-5
CASSYRPATGYSNQPQHF
TGTGCCAGCTCATACCGTCCTGCGACAGGGTACAGCAATCAGCCCCAGCATTTT
>-|TRBV9|-|TRBJ2-7
CASSPRDRSYEQYF
TGTGCCAGCAGCCCGCGGGACCGCTCCTACGAGCAGTACTTC
>few|TRBV27|-|TRBJ2-7
CASSSPWQGYEQYF
TGTGCCAGCAGTTCGCCCTGGCAGGGCTACGAGCAGTACTTC
>-|TRBV6-5|-|TRBJ2-1
CASRAQGIPYNEQFF
TGTGCCAGCAGAGCTCAGGGAATTCCCTACAATGAGCAGTTCTTC
>-|TRBV10-1|-|TRBJ1-1
CASSEGRGSKGNTEAFF
TGCGCCAGCAGTGAGGGTAGGGGCTCGAAGGGGAACACTGAAGCTTTCTTT